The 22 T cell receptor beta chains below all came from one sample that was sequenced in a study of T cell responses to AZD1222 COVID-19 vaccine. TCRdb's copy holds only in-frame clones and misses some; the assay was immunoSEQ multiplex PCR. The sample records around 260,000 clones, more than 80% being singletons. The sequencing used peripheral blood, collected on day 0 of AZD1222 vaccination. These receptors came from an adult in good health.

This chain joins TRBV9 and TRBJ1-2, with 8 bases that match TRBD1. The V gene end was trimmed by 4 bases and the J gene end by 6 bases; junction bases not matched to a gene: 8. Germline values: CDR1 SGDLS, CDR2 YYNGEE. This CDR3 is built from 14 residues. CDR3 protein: CASSSDRGDHGYTF. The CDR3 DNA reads TGTGCCAGCAGCTCAGACAGGGGCGACCATGGCTACACCTTC. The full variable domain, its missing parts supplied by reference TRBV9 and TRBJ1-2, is DSGVTQTPKHLITATGQRVTLRCSPRSGDLSVYWYQQSLDQGLQFLIQYYNGEERAKGNILERFSAQQFPDLHSELNLSSLELGDSALYFCASSSDRGDHGYTFGSGTRLTVV.

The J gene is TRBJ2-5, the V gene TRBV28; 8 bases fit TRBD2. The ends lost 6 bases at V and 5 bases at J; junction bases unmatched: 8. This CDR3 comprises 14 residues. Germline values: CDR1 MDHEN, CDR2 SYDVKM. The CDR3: CASSPQGLVETQYF. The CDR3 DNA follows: TGTGCCAGCAGCCCCCAGGGACTAGTGGAGACCCAGTACTTC.

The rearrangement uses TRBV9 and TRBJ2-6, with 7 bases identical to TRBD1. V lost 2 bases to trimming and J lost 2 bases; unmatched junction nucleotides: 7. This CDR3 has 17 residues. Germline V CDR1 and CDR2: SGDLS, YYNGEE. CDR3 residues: CASSVDTGAPGANVLTF. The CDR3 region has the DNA TGTGCCAGCAGCGTGGACACAGGGGCCCCTGGGGCCAACGTCCTGACTTTC.

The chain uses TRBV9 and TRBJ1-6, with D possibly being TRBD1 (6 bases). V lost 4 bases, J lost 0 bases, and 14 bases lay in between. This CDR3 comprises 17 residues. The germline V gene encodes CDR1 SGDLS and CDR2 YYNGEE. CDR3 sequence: CASSLRQVHSYNSPLHF. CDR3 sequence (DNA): TGTGCCAGCAGCCTAAGACAGGTTCACTCCTATAATTCACCCCTCCACTTT. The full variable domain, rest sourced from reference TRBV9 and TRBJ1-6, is DSGVTQTPKHLITATGQRVTLRCSPRSGDLSVYWYQQSLDQGLQFLIQYYNGEERAKGNILERFSAQQFPDLHSELNLSSLELGDSALYFCASSLRQVHSYNSPLHFGNGTRLTVT.

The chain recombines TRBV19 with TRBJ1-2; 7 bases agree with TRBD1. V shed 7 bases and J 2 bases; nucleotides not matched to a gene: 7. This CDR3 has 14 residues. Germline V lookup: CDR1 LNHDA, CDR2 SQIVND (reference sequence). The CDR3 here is CASTRDSLNYGYTF. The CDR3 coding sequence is TGTGCCAGTACCCGGGACAGCCTAAACTATGGCTACACCTTC. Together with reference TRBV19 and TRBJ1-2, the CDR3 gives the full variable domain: DGGITQSPKYLFRKEGQNVTLSCEQNLNHDAMYWYRQDPGQGLRLIYYSQIVNDFQKGDIAEGYSVSREKKESFPLTVTSAQKNPTAFYLCASTRDSLNYGYTFGSGTRLTVV.

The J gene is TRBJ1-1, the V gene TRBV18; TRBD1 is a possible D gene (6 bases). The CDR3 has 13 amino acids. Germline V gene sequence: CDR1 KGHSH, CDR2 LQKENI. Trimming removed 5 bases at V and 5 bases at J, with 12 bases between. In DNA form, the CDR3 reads TGTGCCAGCTCATCTACAGGGAGGACTGAAGCTTTCTTT. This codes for CASSSTGRTEAFF. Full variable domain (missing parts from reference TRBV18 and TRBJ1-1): NAGVMQNPRHLVRRRGQEARLRCSPMKGHSHVYWYRQLPEEGLKFMVYLQKENIIDESGMPKERFSAEFPKEGPSILRIQQVVRGDSAAYFCASSSTGRTEAFFGQGTRLTVV.

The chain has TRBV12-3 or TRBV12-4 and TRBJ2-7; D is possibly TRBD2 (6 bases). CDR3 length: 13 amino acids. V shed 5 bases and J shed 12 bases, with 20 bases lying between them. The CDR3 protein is CASSHGTASPRYF. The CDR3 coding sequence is TGTGCCAGCAGTCATGGGACTGCCTCTCCACGGTACTTC.

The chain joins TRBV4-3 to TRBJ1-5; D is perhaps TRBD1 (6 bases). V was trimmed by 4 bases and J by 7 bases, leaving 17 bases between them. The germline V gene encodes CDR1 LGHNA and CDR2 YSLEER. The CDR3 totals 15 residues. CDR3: CASSPSDRNDQPQHF. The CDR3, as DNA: TGCGCCAGCAGCCCTTCGGACAGAAACGACCAGCCCCAGCATTTT.

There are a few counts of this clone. CDR3 loop: CASSPWIGPRDTEAFF. The CDR3 DNA is TGTGCCAGCAGCCCCTGGATCGGCCCCCGGGACACTGAAGCTTTCTTT. V usage is TRBV14 and J usage is TRBJ1-1; D not certain. Germline assignment: CDR1 SGHDN and CDR2 FVKESK. The ends were cut back, 4 bases at V and 3 bases at J, with 18 bases in the middle. The CDR3 is 16 amino acids.

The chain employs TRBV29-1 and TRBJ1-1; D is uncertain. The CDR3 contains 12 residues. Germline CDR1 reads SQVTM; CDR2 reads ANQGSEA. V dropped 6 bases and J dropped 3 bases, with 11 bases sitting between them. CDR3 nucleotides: TGCAGCGTCGTAGATTGGGACACTGAAGCTTTCTTT. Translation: CSVVDWDTEAFF.

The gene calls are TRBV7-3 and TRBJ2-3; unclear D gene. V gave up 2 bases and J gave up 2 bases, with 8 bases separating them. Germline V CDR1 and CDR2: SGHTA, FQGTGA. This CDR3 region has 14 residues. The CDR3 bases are TGTGCCAGCAGCTTAGCAGGCTCCACAGATACGCAGTATTTT. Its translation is CASSLAGSTDTQYF.

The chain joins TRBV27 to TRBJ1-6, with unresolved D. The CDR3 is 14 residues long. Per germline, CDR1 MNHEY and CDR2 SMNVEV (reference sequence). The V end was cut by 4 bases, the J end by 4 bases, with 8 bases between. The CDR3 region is CASSWVEYNSPLHF. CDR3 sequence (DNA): TGTGCCAGCAGTTGGGTGGAGTATAATTCACCCCTCCACTTT.

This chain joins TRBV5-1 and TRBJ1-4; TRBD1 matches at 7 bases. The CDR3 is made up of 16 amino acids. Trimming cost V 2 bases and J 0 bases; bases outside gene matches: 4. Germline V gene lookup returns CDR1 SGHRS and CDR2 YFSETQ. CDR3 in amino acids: CASSFGTDTTNEKLFF. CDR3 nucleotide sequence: TGCGCCAGCAGCTTCGGGACAGACACAACTAATGAAAAACTGTTTTTT.

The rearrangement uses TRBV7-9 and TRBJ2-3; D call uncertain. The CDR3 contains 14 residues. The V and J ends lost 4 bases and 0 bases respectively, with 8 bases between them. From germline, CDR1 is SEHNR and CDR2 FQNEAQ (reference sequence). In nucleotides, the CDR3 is TGTGCCAGCAGCTCACCGGACAGCACAGATACGCAGTATTTT. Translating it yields CASSSPDSTDTQYF. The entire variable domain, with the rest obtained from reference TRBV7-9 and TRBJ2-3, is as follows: DTGVSQNPRHKITKRGQNVTFRCDPISEHNRLYWYRQTLGQGPEFLTYFQNEAQLEKSRLLSDRFSAERPKGSFSTLEIQRTEQGDSAMYLCASSSPDSTDTQYFGPGTRLTVL.

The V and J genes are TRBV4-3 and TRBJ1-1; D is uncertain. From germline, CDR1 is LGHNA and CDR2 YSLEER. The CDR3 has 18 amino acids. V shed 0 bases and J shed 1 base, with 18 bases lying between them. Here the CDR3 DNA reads TGCGCCAGCAGCCAAGATCATTCGGCGGGAGGTCGGAACACTGAAGCTTTCTTT. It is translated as CASSQDHSAGGRNTEAFF.

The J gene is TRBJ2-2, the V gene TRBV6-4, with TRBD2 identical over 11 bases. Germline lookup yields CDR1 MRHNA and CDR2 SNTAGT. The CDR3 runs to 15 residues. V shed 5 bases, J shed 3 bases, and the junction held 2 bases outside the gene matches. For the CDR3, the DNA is TGTGCCAGCAGTTTAGCGGGAGGGGACACCGGGGAGCTGTTTTTT. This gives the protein CASSLAGGDTGELFF.

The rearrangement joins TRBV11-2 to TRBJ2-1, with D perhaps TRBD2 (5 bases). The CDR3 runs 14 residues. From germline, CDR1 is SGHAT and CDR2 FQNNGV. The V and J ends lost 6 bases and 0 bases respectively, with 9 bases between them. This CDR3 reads CASREAISYNEQFF. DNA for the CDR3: TGTGCCAGCAGGGAGGCAATCTCCTACAATGAGCAGTTCTTC.

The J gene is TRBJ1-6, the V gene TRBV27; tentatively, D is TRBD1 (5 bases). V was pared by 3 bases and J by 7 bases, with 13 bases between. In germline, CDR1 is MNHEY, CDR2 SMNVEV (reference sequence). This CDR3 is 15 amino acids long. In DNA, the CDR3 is TGTGCCAGCAGTTTTACGGGGGAAGGCAATTCACCCCTCCACTTT. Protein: CASSFTGEGNSPLHF.

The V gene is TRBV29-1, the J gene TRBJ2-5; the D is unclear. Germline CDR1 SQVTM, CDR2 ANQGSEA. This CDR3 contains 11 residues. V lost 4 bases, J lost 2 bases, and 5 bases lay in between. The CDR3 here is CSVARQETQYF. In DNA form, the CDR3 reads TGCAGCGTTGCCAGGCAAGAGACCCAGTACTTC.

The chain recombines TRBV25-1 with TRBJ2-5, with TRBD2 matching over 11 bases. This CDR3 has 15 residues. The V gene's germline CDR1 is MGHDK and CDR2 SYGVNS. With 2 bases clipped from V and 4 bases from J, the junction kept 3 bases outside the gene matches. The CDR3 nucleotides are TGTGCCAGCAGTGAACCCGGACTAGCGGGAGAGACCCAGTACTTC. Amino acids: CASSEPGLAGETQYF.

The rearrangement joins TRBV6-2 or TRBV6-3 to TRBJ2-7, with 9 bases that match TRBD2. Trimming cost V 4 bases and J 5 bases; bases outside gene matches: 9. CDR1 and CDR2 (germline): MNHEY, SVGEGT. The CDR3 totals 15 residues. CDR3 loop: CASSSGAGGTHEQYF. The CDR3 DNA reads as TGTGCCAGCAGTTCCGGAGCGGGAGGCACCCACGAGCAGTACTTC.

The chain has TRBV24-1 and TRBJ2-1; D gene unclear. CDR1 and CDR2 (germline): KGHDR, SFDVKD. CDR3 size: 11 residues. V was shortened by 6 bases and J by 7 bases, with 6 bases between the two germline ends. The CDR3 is CATSRRNEQFF. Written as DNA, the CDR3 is TGTGCCACCAGTCGTAGGAATGAGCAGTTCTTC.